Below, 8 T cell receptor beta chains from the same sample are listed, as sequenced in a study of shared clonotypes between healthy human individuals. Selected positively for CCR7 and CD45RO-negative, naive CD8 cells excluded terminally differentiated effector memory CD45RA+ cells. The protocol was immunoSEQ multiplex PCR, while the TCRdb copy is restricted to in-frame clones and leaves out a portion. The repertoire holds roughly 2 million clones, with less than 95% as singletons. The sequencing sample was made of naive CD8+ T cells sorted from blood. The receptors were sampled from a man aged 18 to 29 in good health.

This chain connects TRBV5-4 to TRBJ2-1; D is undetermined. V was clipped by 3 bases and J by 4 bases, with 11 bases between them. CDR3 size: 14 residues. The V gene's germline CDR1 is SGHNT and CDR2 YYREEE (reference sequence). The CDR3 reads CASSSGSNYNEQFF. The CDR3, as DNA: TGTGCCAGCAGCTCCGGGTCAAATTACAATGAGCAGTTCTTC.

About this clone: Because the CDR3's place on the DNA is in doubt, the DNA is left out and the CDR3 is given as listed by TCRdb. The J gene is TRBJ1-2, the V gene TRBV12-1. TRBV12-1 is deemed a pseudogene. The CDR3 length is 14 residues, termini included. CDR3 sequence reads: CASSWDPYTCPYTF.

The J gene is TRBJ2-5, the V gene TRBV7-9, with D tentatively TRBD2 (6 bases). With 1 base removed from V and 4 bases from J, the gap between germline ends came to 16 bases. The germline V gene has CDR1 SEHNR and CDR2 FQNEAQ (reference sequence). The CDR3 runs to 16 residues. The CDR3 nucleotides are TGTGCCAGCAGCTTAGTAGTCGGCGGGGTCGGAGAGACCCAGTACTTC. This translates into CASSLVVGGVGETQYF.

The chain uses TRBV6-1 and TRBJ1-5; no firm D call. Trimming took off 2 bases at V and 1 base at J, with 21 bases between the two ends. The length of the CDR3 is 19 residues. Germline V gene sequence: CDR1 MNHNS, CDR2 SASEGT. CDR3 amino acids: CASSESFFFEGGSNQPQHF. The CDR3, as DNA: TGTGCCAGCAGTGAATCCTTTTTTTTCGAAGGCGGGAGCAATCAGCCCCAGCATTTT.

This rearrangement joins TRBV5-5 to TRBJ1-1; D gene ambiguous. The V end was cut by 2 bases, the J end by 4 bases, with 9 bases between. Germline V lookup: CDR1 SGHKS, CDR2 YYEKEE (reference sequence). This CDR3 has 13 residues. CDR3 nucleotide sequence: TGTGCCAGCAGCTTTGGGGTAGGCACTGAAGCTTTCTTT. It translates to CASSFGVGTEAFF.

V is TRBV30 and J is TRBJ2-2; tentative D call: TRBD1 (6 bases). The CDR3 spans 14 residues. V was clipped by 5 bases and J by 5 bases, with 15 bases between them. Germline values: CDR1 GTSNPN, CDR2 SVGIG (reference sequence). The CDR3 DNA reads TGTGCCTGGGTAGAACGAGGGGGTACCGGGGAGCTGTTTTTT. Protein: CAWVERGGTGELFF.

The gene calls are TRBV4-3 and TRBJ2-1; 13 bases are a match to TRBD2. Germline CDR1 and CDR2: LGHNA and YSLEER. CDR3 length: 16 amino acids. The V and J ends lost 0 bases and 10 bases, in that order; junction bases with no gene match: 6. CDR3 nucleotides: TGCGCCAGCAGCCAAGATCCGGGACTAGCGGGACGGGAGCAGTTCTTC. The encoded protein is CASSQDPGLAGREQFF.

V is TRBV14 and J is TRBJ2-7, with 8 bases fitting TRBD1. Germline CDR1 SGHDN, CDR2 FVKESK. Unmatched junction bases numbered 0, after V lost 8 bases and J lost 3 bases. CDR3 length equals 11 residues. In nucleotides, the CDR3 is TGTGCCAGCGGACAGGGCTACGAGCAGTACTTC. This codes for CASGQGYEQYF.